Below are 17 T cell receptor beta chains sequenced from a single sample in a study of CD8 T cells in Susac syndrome (dated 2019 in TCRdb). The protocol used for the library was the immunoSEQ multiplex PCR assay. RNA was extracted using the RNeasy kit, and about 0.45 to 1 ug of the RNA was reverse transcribed with random hexamers. TCRdb handled the public reads itself, with Q25 trimming in fastp and clone calling in MiXCR, and kept productive beta chains. CDR3 protein duplicates are merged, each entry listing the most common genes and DNA. Within this sample are roughly 80,000 distinct CDR3 sequences, with just under 95% of them counted one time only. Roughly 0.26% of the sample belongs to the ten largest clones. Sequenced sample: CD8+ T cells from PBMCs. The receptors come from a human donor in good health.

This rearrangement joins TRBV7-6 to TRBJ2-5; 7 bases agree with TRBD2. Germline loops: CDR1 SGHVS, CDR2 FNYEAQ. The junction had 6 bases not matched to a gene; V was cut back by 0 bases and J by 5 bases. The CDR3 covers 15 residues. The CDR3 loop reads CASSLARGSGETQYF. The CDR3 bases are TGTGCCAGCAGCTTAGCGCGGGGGTCTGGTGAGACCCAGTACTTC.

This chain joins TRBV14 and TRBJ2-7; D is undetermined. Germline-derived CDR1 and CDR2 are SGHDN and FVKESK. Between the trimmed V and J ends, which lost 1 base and 3 bases, there was a span of 10 bases. The CDR3 spans 14 residues. CDR3 in DNA: TGTGCCAGCAGCCAAGGAAGGCGGCTCTACGAGCAGTACTTC. Translation gives CASSQGRRLYEQYF.

The V and J genes are TRBV12-3 or TRBV12-4 and TRBJ2-5; 7 positions match TRBD1. This CDR3 is built from 14 residues. J gave up 0 bases and V 4 bases, and 2 bases lay outside the gene matches. CDR3 coding DNA: TGTGCCAGCAGTTCTGACAGGGACCAAGAGACCCAGTACTTC. This translates into CASSSDRDQETQYF.

In DNA, the CDR3 is TGTGCCAGCAGTTATCCAGGGGACCTAGAAGCTTTCTTT. It specifies CASSYPGDLEAFF. The chain links TRBV6-6 to TRBJ1-1, with D perhaps matching TRBD1 (6 bases). Germline V lookup: CDR1 MNHNY, CDR2 SVGAGI (reference sequence). V lost 3 bases and J lost 8, with 13 bases in between. CDR3 length equals 13 residues.

The genes are TRBV27 and TRBJ1-3; D is unresolved. Trimming shortened V by 3 bases and J by 4 bases, and 10 bases separated the two germline ends. This CDR3 region has 14 residues. Per germline, CDR1 MNHEY and CDR2 SMNVEV (reference sequence). The CDR3 region has the DNA TGTGCCAGCAGTTTTTCAGGTACCGGAAACACCATATATTTT. This sequence encodes CASSFSGTGNTIYF.

The rearrangement links TRBV13 to TRBJ2-1, with D possibly matching TRBD1 (6 bases). The CDR3 spans 12 residues. Germline V gene lookup returns CDR1 PRHDT and CDR2 FYEKMQ (reference sequence). With 11 bases removed from V and 5 bases from J, the gap between germline ends came to 13 bases. The CDR3 nucleotides read TGTGCCTGCTTAGGACAGAACAATGAGCAGTTCTTC. Residues: CACLGQNNEQFF.

This clonotype showed up just a few times. One junction end does not reproduce the germline sequence, and a read error may be involved. The V gene is TRBV29-1, the J gene TRBJ2-7; a possible D gene is TRBD1 (5 bases). The germline V gene has CDR1 SQVTM and CDR2 ANQGSEA. This CDR3 spans 15 amino acids. The CDR3 bases are TGCAGCGTGGAAGGTGTGGGGCGGAGCTCCTACGAGCAGTACTTC. This gives the protein CSVEGVGRSSYEQYF.

CDR3 nucleotide sequence: TGTGCCAGCAGCCCTATCCCCCTAGCTGTTGAGCAGTTCTTC. It codes for CASSPIPLAVEQFF. The V call is TRBV9, the J call TRBJ2-1; TRBD2 might be the D (5 bases). The CDR3 runs 14 residues. CDR1 is SGDLS, CDR2 YYNGEE, per germline. V lost 4 bases, J lost 9 bases, and 17 bases lay in between. Full variable domain (missing parts from reference TRBV9 and TRBJ2-1): DSGVTQTPKHLITATGQRVTLRCSPRSGDLSVYWYQQSLDQGLQFLIQYYNGEERAKGNILERFSAQQFPDLHSELNLSSLELGDSALYFCASSPIPLAVEQFFGPGTRLTVL.

The chain couples TRBV27 to TRBJ2-1; 10 bases match TRBD2. The CDR3 extends over 16 amino acids. Germline V gene lookup returns CDR1 MNHEY and CDR2 SMNVEV (reference sequence). The ends lost 4 bases at V and 6 bases at J; junction bases unmatched: 9. The CDR3 sequence is CASSSGRLAGTNEQFF. CDR3 coding DNA: TGTGCCAGCAGTTCTGGCAGACTAGCGGGTACCAATGAGCAGTTCTTC.

The rearrangement links TRBV20-1 to TRBJ2-7; D possibly corresponds to TRBD2 (7 bases). This CDR3 has 15 amino acids. V was clipped by 0 bases and J by 3 bases, with 15 bases between them. Germline V gene lookup returns CDR1 DFQATT and CDR2 SNEGSKA (reference sequence). CDR3 amino acids: CSARDTRGALYEQYF. The CDR3 nucleotides are TGCAGTGCTAGAGATACCCGGGGGGCTCTCTACGAGCAGTACTTC.

The chain combines TRBV7-9 with TRBJ1-1; D remains unclear. The length of the CDR3 is 13 residues. V shed 1 base and J shed 10 bases, with 13 bases lying between them. Germline V lookup: CDR1 SEHNR, CDR2 FQNEAQ (reference sequence). The CDR3 region is CASSLDEGIGAFF. CDR3 sequence (DNA): TGTGCCAGCAGCTTAGACGAAGGGATAGGAGCTTTCTTT.

The gene calls are TRBV5-1 and TRBJ1-1; D remains unclear. CDR3 size: 12 residues. From germline, CDR1 is SGHRS and CDR2 YFSETQ. V lost 2 bases and J lost 3, with 5 bases in between. CDR3 nucleotides: TGCGCCAGCAGCTTAGCGGACACTGAAGCTTTCTTT. Translating gives CASSLADTEAFF.

J is TRBJ2-3 and V is TRBV5-1; weak D call: TRBD1 (6 bases). CDR3 length: 16 residues. Germline-derived CDR1 and CDR2 are SGHRS and YFSETQ. The V end was cut by 3 bases, the J end by 2 bases, with 16 bases between. DNA for the CDR3: TGCGCCAGCAGCTCCAGGGGAGCCCCCCCCACAGATACGCAGTATTTT. It yields the protein CASSSRGAPPTDTQYF.

The V and J genes are TRBV12-3 or TRBV12-4 and TRBJ2-5; maybe TRBD2 (7 bases). V was shortened by 1 base and J by 2 bases, with 14 bases between the two germline ends. The CDR3 covers 16 residues. The CDR3 protein is CASSLERGGRQETQYF. For the CDR3, the DNA is TGTGCCAGCAGTTTAGAGAGGGGGGGACGACAAGAGACCCAGTACTTC.

This chain uses TRBV7-2 with TRBJ2-7, with D uncertain. Trimming removed 2 bases at V and 4 bases at J, with 9 bases between. The CDR3 runs to 13 residues. CDR1 SGHTA and CDR2 FQGNSA come from the germline V gene. CDR3 protein: CASSLTPFYEQYF. CDR3 in DNA: TGTGCCAGCAGCTTAACCCCCTTTTACGAGCAGTACTTC.

The chain carries TRBV20-1 and TRBJ2-5; D is unresolved. V lost 5 bases and J 7 bases, leaving 11 bases between the germline ends. Germline CDR1 and CDR2: DFQATT and SNEGSKA (reference sequence). The CDR3 is 11 amino acids. The CDR3, as DNA: TGCAGTGCTCCGTTTAGTGGGACCCAGTACTTC. This encodes CSAPFSGTQYF.

This clonotype was observed once. The V gene is TRBV12-3 or TRBV12-4, the J gene TRBJ1-1; D not certain. This CDR3 has 14 amino acids. With 2 bases removed from V and 2 bases from J, the gap between germline ends came to 9 bases. CDR3 in amino acids: CASSLLPHNTEAFF. In nucleotides, the CDR3 is TGTGCCAGCAGTTTATTGCCGCACAACACTGAAGCTTTCTTT.